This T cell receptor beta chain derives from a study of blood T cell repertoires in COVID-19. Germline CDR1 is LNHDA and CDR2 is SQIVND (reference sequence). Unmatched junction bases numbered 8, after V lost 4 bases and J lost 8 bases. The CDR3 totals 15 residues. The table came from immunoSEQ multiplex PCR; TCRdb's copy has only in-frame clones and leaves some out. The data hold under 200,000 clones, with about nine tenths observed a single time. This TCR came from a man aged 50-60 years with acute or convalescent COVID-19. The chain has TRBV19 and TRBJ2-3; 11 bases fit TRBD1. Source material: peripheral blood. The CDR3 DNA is TGTGCCAGTAGTAGGACAGGGGGCCAGGGCGCTACGCAGTATTTT. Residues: CASSRTGGQGATQYF.